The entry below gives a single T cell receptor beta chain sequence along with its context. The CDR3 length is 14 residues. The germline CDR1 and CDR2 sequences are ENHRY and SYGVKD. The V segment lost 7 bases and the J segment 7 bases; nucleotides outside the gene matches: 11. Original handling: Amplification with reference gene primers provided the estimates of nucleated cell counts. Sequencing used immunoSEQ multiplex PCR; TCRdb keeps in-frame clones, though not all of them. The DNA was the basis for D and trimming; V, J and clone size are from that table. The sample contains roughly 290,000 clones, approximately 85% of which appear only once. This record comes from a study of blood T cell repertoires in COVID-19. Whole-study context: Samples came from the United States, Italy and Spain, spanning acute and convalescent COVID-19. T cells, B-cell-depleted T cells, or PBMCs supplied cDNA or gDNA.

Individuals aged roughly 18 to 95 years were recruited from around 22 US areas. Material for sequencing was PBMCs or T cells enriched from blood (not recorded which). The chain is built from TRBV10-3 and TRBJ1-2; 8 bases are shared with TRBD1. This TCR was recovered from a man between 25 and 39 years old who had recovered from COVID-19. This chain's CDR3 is CAIKPQQGGAGYTF. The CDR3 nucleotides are TGTGCCATCAAACCCCAACAGGGGGGAGCTGGCTACACCTTC.